This T cell receptor beta chain appears in the sequencing data of a study of cytomegalovirus exposure and HLA in healthy donors. This clone appeared a single time. This CDR3 has 16 residues. V was pared by 6 bases and J by 3 bases, with 7 bases of the junction left unmatched. CDR1 and CDR2 (germline): MNHEY, SMNVEV (reference sequence). Primers: 60 Vbeta forward and 13 Jbeta reverse. As processed by the authors: An analysis that came later counted 70 million to 100 million unique TCR beta chains, approximately 12 million shared. The method was immunoSEQ multiplex PCR; TCRdb's version includes in-frame clones alone and lacks a portion of them. The V and J calls and clone size were taken over from that table, and D and trimming were inferred from the DNA. The sample yields 150,000 or so clones, about 70% seen once.

Sequences were obtained from PBMCs. This chain connects TRBV27 to TRBJ2-1; 11 bases align to TRBD2. The source is a male donor in good health and CMV-seronegative. The CDR3 DNA follows: TGTGCCAGCAGGGTAGCGGGGGGGCCGGGCTACAATGAGCAGTTCTTC. Its translation is CASRVAGGPGYNEQFF.